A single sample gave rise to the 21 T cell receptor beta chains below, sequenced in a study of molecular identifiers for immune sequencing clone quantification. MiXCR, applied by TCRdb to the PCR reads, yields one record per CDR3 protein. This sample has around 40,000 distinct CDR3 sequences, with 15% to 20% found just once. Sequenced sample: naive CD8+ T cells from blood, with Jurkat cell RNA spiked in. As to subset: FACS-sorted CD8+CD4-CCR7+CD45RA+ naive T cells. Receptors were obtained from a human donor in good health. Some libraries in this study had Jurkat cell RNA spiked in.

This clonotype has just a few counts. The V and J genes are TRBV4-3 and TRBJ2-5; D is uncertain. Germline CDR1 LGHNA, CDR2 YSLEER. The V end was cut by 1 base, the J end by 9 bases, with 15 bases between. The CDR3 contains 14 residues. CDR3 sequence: CASSQARWETSQYF. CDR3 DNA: TGCGCCAGCAGCCAAGCCCGATGGGAAACGTCCCAGTACTTC.

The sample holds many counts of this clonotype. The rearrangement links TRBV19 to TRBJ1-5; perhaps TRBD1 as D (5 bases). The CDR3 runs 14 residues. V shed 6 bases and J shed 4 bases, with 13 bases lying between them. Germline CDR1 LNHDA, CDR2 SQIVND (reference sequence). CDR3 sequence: CASRSPGRNQPQHF. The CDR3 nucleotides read TGTGCCAGTAGGAGCCCAGGGCGGAATCAGCCCCAGCATTTT.

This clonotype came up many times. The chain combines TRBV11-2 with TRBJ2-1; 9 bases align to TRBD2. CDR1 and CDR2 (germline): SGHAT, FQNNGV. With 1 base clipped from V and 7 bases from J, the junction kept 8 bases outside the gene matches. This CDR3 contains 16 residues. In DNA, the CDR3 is TGTGCCAGCAGCTTAGGTCTGGGACTAGCTGAAAATGAGCAGTTCTTC. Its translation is CASSLGLGLAENEQFF.

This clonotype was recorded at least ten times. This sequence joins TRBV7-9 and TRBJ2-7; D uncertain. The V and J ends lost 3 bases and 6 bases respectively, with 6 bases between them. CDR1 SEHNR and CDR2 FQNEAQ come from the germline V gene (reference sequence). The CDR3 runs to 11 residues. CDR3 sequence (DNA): TGTGCCAGCAGCTTGCAGTCCGAGCAGTACTTC. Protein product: CASSLQSEQYF.

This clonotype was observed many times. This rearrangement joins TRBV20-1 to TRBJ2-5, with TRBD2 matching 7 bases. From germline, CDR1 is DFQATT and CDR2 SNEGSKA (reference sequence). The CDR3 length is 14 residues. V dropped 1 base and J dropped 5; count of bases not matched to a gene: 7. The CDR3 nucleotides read TGCAGTGCTAGAGCCAGCGGGGAAGGCGAGACCCAGTACTTC. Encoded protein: CSARASGEGETQYF.

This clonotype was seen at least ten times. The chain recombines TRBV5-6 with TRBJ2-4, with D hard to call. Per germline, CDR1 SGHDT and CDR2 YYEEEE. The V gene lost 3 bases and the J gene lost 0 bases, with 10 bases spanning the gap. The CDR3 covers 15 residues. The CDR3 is CASSSRQLAKNIQYF. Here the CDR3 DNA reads TGTGCCAGCAGCTCGCGACAACTAGCCAAAAACATTCAGTACTTC.

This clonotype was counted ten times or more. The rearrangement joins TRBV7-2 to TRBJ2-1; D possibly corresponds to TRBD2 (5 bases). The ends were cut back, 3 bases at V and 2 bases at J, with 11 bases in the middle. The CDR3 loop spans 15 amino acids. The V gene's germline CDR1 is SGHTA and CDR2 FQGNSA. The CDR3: CASSFGMVAYNEQFF. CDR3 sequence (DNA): TGTGCCAGCAGCTTCGGGATGGTGGCCTACAATGAGCAGTTCTTC.

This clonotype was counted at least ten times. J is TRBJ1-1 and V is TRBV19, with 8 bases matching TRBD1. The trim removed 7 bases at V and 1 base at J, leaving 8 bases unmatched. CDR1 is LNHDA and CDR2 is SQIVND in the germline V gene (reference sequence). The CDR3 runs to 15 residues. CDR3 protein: CASTLGDRGNTEAFF. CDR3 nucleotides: TGTGCCAGTACCCTGGGAGACAGGGGGAACACTGAAGCTTTCTTT. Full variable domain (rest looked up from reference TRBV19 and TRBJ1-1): DGGITQSPKYLFRKEGQNVTLSCEQNLNHDAMYWYRQDPGQGLRLIYYSQIVNDFQKGDIAEGYSVSREKKESFPLTVTSAQKNPTAFYLCASTLGDRGNTEAFFGQGTRLTVV.

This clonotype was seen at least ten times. The CDR3 here is CASNPMSRPDTQYF. In DNA form, the CDR3 reads TGTGCCAGCAATCCGATGAGTAGACCAGATACGCAGTATTTT. The rearrangement links TRBV5-4 to TRBJ2-3; D call uncertain. The CDR3 sequence is 14 residues long. Trimming cost V 6 bases and J 4 bases, with 15 bases left between them. Germline-derived CDR1 and CDR2 are SGHNT and YYREEE (reference sequence). The whole variable domain, remainder taken from reference TRBV5-4 and TRBJ2-3, is ETGVTQSPTHLIKTRGQQVTLRCSSQSGHNTVSWYQQALGQGPQFIFQYYREEENGRGNFPPRFSGLQFPNYSSELNVNALELDDSALYLCASNPMSRPDTQYFGPGTRLTVL.

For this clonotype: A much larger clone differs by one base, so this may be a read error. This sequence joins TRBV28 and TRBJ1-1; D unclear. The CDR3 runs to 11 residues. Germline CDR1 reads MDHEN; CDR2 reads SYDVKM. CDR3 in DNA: TGTGGCAGCAGTCCCCACACTGAAGCTTTCTTT. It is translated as CGSSPHTEAFF.

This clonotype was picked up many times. CDR3: CASSQGGYSPLHF. The DNA for the CDR3 is TGTGCCAGCAGCCAGGGAGGATATTCACCCCTCCACTTT. V and J are TRBV14 and TRBJ1-6; D gene ambiguous. Germline CDR1 is SGHDN and CDR2 is FVKESK. The CDR3 extends over 13 amino acids. Trimming left V 3 bases short and J 8 bases short, with 8 bases between.

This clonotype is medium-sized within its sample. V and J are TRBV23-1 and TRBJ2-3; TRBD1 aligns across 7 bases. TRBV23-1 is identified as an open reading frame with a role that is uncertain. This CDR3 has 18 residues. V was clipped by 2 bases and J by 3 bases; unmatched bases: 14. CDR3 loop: CASSQLPYRGRGTDTQYF. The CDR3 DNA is TGCGCCAGCAGTCAACTCCCCTATAGGGGGCGAGGGACAGATACGCAGTATTTT.

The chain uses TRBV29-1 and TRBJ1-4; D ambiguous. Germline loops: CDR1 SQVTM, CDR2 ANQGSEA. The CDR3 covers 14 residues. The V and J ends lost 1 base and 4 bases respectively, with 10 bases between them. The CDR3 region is CSVEAPGHNEKLFF. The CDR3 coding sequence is TGCAGCGTTGAAGCCCCTGGTCATAATGAAAAACTGTTTTTT.

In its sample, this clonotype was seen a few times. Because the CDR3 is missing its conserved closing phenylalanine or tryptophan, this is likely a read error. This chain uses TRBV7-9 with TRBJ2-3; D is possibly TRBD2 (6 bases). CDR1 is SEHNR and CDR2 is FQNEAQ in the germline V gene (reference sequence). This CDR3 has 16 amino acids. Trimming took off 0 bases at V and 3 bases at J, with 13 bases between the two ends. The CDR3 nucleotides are TGTGCCAGCAGCTTAGCGGTCGGGAGTATAACAGATACGCAGTATCTT. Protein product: CASSLAVGSITDTQYL.

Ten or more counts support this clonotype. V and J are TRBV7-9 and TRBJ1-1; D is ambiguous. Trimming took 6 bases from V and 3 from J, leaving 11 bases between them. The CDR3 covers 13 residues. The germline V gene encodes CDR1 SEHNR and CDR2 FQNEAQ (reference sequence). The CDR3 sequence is CASRDIVDTEAFF. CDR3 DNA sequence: TGTGCCAGCAGAGACATCGTGGACACTGAAGCTTTCTTT.

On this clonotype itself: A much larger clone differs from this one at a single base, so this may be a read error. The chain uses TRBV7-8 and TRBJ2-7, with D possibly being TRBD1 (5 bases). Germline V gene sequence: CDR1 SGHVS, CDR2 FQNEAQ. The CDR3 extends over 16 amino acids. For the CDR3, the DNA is TGTGCCAGCAGCCCACTGATGGACACCCACTCCCACGAGCAGTACTTC. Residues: CASSPLMDTHSHEQYF.

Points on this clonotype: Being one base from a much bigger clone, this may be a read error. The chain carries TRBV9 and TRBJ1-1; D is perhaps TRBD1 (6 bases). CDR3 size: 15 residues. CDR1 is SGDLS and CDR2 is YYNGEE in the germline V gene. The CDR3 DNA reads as TGTGCCAGCGGCGTAGATGGACAGCTTAACACTGAAGCTTTCTTT. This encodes CASGVDGQLNTEAFF.

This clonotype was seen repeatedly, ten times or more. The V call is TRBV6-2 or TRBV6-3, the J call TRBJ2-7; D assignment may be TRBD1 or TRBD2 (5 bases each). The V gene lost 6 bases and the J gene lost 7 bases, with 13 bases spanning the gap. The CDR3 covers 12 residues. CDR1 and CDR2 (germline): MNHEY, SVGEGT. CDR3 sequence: CASRPGPLEQYF. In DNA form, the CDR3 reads TGTGCCAGCAGACCGGGACCTTTGGAGCAGTACTTC.

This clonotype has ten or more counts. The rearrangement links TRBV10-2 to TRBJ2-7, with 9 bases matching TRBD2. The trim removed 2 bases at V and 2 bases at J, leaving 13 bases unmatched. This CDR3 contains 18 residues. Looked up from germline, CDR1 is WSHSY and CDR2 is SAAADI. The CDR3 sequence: CASSEPRVLAGAPYEQYF. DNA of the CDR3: TGCGCCAGCAGTGAGCCAAGGGTTTTAGCGGGGGCCCCCTACGAGCAGTACTTC.

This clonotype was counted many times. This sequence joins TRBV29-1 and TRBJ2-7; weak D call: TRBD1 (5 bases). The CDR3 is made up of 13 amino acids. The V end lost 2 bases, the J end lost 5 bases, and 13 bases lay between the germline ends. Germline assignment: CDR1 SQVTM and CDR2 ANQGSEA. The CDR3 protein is CSVELGVEDEQYF. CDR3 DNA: TGCAGCGTTGAATTAGGGGTAGAGGACGAGCAGTACTTC.

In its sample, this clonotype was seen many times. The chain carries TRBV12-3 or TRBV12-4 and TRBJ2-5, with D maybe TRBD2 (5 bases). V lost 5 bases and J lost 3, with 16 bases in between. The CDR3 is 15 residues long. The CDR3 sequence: CASSPPGSAEETQYF. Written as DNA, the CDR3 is TGTGCCAGCAGTCCTCCAGGTAGCGCCGAAGAGACCCAGTACTTC.